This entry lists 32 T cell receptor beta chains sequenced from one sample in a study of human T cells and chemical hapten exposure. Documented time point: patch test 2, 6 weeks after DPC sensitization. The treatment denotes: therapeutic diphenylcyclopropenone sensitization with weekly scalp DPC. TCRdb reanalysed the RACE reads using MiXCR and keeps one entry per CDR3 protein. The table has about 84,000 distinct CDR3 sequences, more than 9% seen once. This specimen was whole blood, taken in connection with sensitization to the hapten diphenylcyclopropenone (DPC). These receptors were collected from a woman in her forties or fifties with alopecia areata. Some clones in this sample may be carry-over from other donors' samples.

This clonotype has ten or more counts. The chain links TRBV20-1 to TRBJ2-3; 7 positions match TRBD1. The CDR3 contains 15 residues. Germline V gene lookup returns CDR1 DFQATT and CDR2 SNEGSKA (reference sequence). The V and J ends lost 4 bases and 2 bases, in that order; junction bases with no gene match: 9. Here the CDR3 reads CSAISGQEPTDTQYF. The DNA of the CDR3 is TGCAGTGCTATTTCTGGACAGGAACCCACAGATACGCAGTATTTT.

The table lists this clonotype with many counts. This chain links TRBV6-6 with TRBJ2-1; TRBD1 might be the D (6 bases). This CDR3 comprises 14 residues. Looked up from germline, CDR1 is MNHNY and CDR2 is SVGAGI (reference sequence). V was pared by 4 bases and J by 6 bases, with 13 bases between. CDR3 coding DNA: TGTGCCAGCAGTTCCAAGGGACACCCCAATGAGCAGTTCTTC. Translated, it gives CASSSKGHPNEQFF.

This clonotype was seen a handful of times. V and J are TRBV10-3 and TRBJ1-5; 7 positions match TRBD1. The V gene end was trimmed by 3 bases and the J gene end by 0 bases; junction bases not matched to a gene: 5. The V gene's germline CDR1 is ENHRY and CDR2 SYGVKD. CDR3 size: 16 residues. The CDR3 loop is CAISDPGTASNQPQHF. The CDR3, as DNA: TGTGCCATCAGTGACCCGGGGACAGCTAGCAATCAGCCCCAGCATTTT.

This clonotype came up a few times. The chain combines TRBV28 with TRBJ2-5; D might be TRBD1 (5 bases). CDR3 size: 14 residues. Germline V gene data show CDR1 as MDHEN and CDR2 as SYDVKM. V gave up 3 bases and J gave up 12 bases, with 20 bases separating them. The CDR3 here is CASSLNPRTKPKYF. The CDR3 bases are TGTGCCAGCAGTTTGAACCCCCGGACAAAACCTAAGTACTTC. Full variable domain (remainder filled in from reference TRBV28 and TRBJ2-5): DVKVTQSSRYLVKRTGEKVFLECVQDMDHENMFWYRQDPGLGLRLIYFSYDVKMKEKGDIPEGYSVSREKKERFSLILESASTNQTSMYLCASSLNPRTKPKYFGPGTRLLVL.

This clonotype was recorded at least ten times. The chain's CDR3 is CSARDIGRTRDVTEAFF. CDR3 bases: TGCAGTGCTAGAGATATAGGCCGTACTCGGGATGTCACTGAAGCTTTCTTT. The chain has TRBV20-1 and TRBJ1-1; no reliable D call. Germline CDR1 DFQATT, CDR2 SNEGSKA (reference sequence). There are 17 residues in the CDR3. V was trimmed by 0 bases and J by 4 bases, leaving 21 bases between them.

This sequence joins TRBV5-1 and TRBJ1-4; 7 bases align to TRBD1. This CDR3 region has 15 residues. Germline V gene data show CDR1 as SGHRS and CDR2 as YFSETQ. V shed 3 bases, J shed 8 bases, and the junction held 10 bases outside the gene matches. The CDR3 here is CASSSGQAPGEKLFF. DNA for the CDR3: TGCGCCAGCAGCTCAGGACAGGCCCCAGGGGAAAAACTGTTTTTT.

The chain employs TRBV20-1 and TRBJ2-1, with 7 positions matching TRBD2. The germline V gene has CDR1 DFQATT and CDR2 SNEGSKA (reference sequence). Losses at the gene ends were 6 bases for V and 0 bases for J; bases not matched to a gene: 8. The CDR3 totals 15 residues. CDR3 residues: CSATGLAVSYNEQFF. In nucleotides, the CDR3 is TGCAGTGCCACGGGCCTAGCGGTCTCCTACAATGAGCAGTTCTTC.

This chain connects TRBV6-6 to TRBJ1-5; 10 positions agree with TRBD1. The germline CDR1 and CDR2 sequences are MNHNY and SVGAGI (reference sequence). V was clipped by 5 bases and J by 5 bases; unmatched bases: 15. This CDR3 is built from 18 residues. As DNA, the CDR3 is TGTGCCAGCAGTGCACCCGCCGGGACAGGGGCCATTTATCAGCCCCAGCATTTT. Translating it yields CASSAPAGTGAIYQPQHF.

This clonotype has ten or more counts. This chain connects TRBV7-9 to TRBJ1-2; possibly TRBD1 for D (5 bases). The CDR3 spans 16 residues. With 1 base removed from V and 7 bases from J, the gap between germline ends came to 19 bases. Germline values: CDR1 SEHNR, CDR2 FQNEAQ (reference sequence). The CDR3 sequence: CASSLEIGQGSAGYTF. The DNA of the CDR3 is TGTGCCAGCAGCTTAGAGATTGGGCAGGGATCGGCTGGCTACACCTTC.

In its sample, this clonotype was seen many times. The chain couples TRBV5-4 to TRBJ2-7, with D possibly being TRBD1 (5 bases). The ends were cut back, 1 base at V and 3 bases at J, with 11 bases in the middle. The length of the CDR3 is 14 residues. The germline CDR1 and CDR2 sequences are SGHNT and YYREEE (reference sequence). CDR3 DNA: TGTGCCAGCAGCTTGCTGGACACCAACTACGAGCAGTACTTC. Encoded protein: CASSLLDTNYEQYF.

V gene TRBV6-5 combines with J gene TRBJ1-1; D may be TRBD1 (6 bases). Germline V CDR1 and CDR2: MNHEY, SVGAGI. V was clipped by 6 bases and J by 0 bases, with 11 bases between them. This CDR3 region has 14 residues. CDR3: CASSRDNMNTEAFF. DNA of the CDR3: TGTGCCAGCAGCCGGGACAATATGAACACTGAAGCTTTCTTT.

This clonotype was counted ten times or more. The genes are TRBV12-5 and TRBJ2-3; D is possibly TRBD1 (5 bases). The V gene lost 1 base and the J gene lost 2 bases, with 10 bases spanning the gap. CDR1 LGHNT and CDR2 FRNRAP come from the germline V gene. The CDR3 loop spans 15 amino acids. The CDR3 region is CASGLGQHLTDTQYF. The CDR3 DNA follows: TGTGCTAGTGGTTTGGGACAGCACCTCACAGATACGCAGTATTTT.

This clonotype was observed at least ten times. The CDR3 loop is CASSVERGDTEAFF. The CDR3 DNA reads as TGTGCCAGCAGTGTCGAGAGGGGGGACACTGAAGCTTTCTTT. This chain uses TRBV28 with TRBJ1-1; a possible D gene is TRBD1 (6 bases). The CDR3 length is 14 residues. From germline, CDR1 is MDHEN and CDR2 SYDVKM. V was trimmed by 5 bases and J by 3 bases, leaving 13 bases between them.

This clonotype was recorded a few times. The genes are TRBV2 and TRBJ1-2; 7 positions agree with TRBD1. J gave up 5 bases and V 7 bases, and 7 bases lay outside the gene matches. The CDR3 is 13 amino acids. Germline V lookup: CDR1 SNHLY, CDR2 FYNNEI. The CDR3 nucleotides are TGTGCCAGCATGGAGGGGGCCGGGTATGGCTACACCTTC. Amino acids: CASMEGAGYGYTF. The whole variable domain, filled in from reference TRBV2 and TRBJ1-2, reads EPEVTQTPSHQVTQMGQEVILRCVPISNHLYFYWYRQILGQKVEFLVSFYNNEISEKSEIFDDQFSVERPDGSNFTLKIRSTKLEDSAMYFCASMEGAGYGYTFGSGTRLTVV.

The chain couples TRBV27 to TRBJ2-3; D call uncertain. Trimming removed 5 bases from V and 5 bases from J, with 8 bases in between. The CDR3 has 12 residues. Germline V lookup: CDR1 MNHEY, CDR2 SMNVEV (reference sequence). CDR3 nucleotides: TGTGCCAGCAGTCCCAGAGGAGATACGCAGTATTTT. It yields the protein CASSPRGDTQYF.

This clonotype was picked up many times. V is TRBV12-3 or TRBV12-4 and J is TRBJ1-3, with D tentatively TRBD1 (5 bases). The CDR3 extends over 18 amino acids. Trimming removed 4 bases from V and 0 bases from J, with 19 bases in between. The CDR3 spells CASSSPREGQSSGNTIYF. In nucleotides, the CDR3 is TGTGCCAGCAGTTCGCCCCGAGAGGGGCAAAGCTCTGGAAACACCATATATTTT.

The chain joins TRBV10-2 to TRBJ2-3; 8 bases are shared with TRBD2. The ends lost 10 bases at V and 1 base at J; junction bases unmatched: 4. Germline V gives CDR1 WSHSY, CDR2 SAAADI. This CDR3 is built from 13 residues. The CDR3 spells CANSAGGTDTQYF. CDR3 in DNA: TGCGCCAACTCAGCGGGAGGCACAGATACGCAGTATTTT.

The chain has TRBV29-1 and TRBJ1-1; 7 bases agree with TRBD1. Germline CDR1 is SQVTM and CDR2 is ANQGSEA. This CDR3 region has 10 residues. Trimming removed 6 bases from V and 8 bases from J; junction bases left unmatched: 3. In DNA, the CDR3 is TGCAGCGTACGGACAGGCGAAGCTTTCTTT. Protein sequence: CSVRTGEAFF. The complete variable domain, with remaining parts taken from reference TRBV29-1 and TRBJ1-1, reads SAVISQKPSRDICQRGTSLTIQCQVDSQVTMMFWYRQQPGQSLTLIATANQGSEATYESGFVIDKFPISRPNLTFSTLTVSNMSPEDSSIYLCSVRTGEAFFGQGTRLTVV.

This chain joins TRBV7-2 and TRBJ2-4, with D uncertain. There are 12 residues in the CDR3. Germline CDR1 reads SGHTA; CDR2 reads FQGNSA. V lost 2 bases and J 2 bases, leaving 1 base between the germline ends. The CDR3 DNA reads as TGTGCCAGCAGCTTAACCAAAAACATTCAGTACTTC. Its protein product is CASSLTKNIQYF.

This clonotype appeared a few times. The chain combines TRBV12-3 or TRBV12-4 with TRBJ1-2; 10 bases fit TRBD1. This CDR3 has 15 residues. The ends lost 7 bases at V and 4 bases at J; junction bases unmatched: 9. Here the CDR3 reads CASTADRGRTYGYTF. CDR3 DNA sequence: TGTGCCAGCACCGCCGACAGGGGGCGCACCTATGGCTACACCTTC.

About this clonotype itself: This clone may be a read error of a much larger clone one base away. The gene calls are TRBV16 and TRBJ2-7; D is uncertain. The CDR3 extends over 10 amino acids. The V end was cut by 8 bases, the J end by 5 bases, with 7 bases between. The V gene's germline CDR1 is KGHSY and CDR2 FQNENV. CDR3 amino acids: CASGKDEQYF. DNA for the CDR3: TGTGCCAGCGGTAAGGACGAGCAGTACTTC.

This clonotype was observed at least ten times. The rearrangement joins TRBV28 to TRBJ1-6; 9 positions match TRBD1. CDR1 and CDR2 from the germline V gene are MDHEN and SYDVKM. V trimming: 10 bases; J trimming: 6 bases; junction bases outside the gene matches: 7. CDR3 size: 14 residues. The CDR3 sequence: CATTPGQGNSPLHF. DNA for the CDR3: TGTGCCACTACCCCGGGACAGGGTAATTCACCCCTCCACTTT.

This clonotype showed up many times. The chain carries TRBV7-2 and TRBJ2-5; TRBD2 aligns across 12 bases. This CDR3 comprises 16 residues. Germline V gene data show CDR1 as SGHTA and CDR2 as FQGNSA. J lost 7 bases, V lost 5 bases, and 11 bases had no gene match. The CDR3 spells CASSVVTSGSFGTQYF. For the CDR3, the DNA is TGTGCCAGCAGCGTAGTGACTAGCGGGAGCTTCGGGACCCAGTACTTC.

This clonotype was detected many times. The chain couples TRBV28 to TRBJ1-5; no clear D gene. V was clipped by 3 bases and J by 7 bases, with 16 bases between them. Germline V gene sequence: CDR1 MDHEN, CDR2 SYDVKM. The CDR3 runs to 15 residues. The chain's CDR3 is CASSFPGRAHQPQHF. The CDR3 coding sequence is TGTGCCAGCAGTTTTCCGGGGAGGGCGCACCAGCCCCAGCATTTT.

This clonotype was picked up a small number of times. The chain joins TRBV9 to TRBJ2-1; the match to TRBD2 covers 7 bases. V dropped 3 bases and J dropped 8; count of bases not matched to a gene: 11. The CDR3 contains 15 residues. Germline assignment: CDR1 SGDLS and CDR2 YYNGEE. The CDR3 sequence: CASSAPRTSWYEQFF. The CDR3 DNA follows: TGTGCCAGCAGCGCCCCCCGGACTAGTTGGTATGAGCAGTTCTTC.

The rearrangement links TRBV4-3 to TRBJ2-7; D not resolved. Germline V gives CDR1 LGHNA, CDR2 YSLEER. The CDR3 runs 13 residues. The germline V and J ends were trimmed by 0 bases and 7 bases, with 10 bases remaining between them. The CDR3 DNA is TGCGCCAGCAGCCAAGATTCTAGGCGTGAGCAGTACTTC. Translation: CASSQDSRREQYF.

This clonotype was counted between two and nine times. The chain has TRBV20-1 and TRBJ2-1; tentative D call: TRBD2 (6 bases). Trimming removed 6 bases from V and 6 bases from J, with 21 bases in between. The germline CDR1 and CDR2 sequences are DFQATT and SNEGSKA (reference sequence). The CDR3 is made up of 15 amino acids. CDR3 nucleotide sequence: TGCAGTGCAACGAGCGTCGGGAGTGCGGGCAATGAGCAGTTCTTC. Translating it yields CSATSVGSAGNEQFF.

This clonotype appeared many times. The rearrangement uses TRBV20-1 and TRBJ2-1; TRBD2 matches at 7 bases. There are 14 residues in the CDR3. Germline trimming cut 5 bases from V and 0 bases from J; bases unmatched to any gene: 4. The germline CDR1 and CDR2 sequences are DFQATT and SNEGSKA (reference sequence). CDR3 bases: TGCAGTGCTGCGGGACTACTCTCCTACAATGAGCAGTTCTTC. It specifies CSAAGLLSYNEQFF.

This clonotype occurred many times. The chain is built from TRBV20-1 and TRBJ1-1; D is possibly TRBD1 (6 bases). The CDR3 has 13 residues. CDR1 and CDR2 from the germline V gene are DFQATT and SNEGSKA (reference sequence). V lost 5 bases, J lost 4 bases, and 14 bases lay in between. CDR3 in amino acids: CSASSGARTEAFF. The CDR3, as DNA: TGCAGTGCTTCATCAGGGGCTCGCACTGAAGCTTTCTTT.

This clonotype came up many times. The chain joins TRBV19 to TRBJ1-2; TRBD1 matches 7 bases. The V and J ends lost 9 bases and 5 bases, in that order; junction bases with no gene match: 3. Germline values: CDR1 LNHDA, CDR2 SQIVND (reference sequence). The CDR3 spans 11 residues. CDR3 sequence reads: CASAGGYGYTF. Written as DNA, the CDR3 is TGTGCCAGCGCAGGGGGTTATGGCTACACCTTC.

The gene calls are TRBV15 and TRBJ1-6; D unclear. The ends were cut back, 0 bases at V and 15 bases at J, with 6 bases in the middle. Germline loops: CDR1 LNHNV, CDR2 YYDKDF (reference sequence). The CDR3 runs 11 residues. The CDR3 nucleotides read TGTGCCACCAGCAGAGATCGGAGCCTCCACTTT. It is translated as CATSRDRSLHF.

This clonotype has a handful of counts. The CDR3 DNA reads as TGTGCCACCAGCAGAGAGGCAGCCCACTCTGGGGCCAACGTCCTGACTTTC. This translates into CATSREAAHSGANVLTF. This chain joins TRBV15 and TRBJ2-6; no firm D call. The CDR3 has 17 residues. V was trimmed by 0 bases and J by 0 bases, leaving 9 bases between them. CDR1 and CDR2 from the germline V gene are LNHNV and YYDKDF (reference sequence).